The following is a T cell receptor beta chain sequence with its context. Its antigen is unidentified. cDNA reverse transcribed from extracted RNA served as the sequencing template. Generated by immunoSEQ multiplex PCR, the TCRdb table keeps only in-frame clones and is missing some. The table has approximately 180,000 clones, 50% to 75% seen once. The sample's treatment: oral pan-JAK inhibitor, 5-10 mg twice daily. Researchers took lesional scalp punch biopsies and peripheral blood from people who were alopecia areata patients. The data belong to a study of CD8+ T cells in alopecia areata. Study-wide results and caveats: Normal skin contains resident alphabeta T cells, and these are also sequenced in scalp samples.

There are 13 residues in the CDR3. Trimming shortened V by 4 bases and J by 5 bases, and 12 bases separated the two germline ends. The germline CDR1 and CDR2 sequences are SGHRS and YFSETQ. The TCR sequence derives from a human donor with alopecia areata. The chain combines TRBV5-1 with TRBJ2-5, with D perhaps matching TRBD2 (5 bases). This specimen was CD4+ T cells sorted from blood, taken at approximately week 56, from a patient treated with tofacitinib. CDR3: CASSNGKGETQYF. The CDR3 nucleotides are TGCGCCAGCAGCAACGGGAAAGGGGAGACCCAGTACTTC.